This TCR beta chain appears in the sequencing data of a study of blood T cell repertoires in COVID-19. At the level of the study: Sites across the United States, Italy and Spain contributed samples from acute and convalescent COVID-19. PBMCs, B-cell-depleted T cells, or T cells were the source of the cDNA or gDNA that made up the material.

Original processing notes: Reference gene primer amplification yielded estimated nucleated cell counts. Produced via immunoSEQ multiplex PCR; TCRdb's table is partial and in-frame only. The D gene and trimming were derived from the DNA, and the V and J assignments and clone size from that table. The repertoire holds 95,000 to 150,000 clones, with 78% as singletons. The CDR3 extends over 15 amino acids. The germline V gene encodes CDR1 LGHDT and CDR2 YNNKEL (reference sequence). The V segment lost 3 bases and the J segment 4 bases; nucleotides outside the gene matches: 5. The origin of this receptor is a man between 70 and 80 years old with acute or convalescent COVID-19. The chain combines TRBV3-1 (or the pseudogene TRBV3-2) with TRBJ1-1; 10 nucleotides align to TRBD1. Sequencing was performed on peripheral blood. CDR3 DNA sequence: TGTGCCAGCAGCCACAAATGGGACAGGGGCACTGAAGCTTTCTTT. It is translated as CASSHKWDRGTEAFF.